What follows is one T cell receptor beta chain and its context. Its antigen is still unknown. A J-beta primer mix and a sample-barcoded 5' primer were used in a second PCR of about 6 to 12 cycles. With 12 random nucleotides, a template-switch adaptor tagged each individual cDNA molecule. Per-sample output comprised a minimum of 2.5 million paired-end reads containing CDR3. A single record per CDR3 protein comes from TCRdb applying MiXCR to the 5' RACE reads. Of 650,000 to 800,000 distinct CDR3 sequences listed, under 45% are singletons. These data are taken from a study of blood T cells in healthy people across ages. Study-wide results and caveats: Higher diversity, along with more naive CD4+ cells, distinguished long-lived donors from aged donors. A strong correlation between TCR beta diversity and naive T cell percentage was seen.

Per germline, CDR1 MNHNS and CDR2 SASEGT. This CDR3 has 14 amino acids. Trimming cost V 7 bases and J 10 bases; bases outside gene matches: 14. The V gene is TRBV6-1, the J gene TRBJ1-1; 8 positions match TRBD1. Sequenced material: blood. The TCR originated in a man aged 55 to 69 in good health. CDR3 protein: CASIPPGQALSAFF. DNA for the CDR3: TGTGCCAGCATCCCACCGGGACAGGCTCTTTCAGCTTTCTTT.